This TCR beta chain was identified in a study of metastatic and nonmetastatic thyroid tumors. Within the sample, this clone is medium-sized (0.01 to 0.1%). Treatment of any kind had been given to no patient before thyroid surgery. Between the trimmed V and J ends, which lost 8 bases and 1 base, there was a span of 14 bases. Germline V lookup: CDR1 MNHEY, CDR2 SVGEGT. CDR3 length: 14 residues. TCRdb recomputed clones from the PCR reads via MiXCR. Seen here are about 26,000 clones, roughly 25% observed once, and the top ten hold 5.5% to 7%. The origin of this receptor is a female donor with papillary thyroid cancer or a benign thyroid nodule (not recorded which). Some clones in this sample may be carry-over from other donors' samples. V and J are TRBV6-2 or TRBV6-3 and TRBJ1-1; D call uncertain. The sample taken for sequencing was blood. Written as DNA, the CDR3 is TGTGCCAGCTACGACGGAGGCGGGAACACTGAAGCTTTCTTT. Translating gives CASYDGGGNTEAFF.